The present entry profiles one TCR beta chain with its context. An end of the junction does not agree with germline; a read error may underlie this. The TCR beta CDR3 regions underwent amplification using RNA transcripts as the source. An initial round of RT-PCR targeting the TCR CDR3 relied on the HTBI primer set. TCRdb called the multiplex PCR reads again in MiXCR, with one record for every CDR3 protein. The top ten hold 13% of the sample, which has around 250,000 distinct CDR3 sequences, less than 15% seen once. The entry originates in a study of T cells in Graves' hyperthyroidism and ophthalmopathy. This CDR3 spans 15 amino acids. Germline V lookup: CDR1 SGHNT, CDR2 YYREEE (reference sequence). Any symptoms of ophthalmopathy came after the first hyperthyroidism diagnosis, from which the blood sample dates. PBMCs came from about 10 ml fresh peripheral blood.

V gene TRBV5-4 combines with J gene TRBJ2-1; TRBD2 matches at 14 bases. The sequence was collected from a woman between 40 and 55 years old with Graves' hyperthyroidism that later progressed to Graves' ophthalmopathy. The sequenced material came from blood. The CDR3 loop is CTSRETSGRANEQFF. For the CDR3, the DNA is TGTACCAGCAGAGAGACTAGCGGGAGGGCGAATGAGCAGTTCTTC.